The T cell receptor beta chain under discussion was sequenced for a study of siplizumab effects on memory and regulatory T cells. Of note for this clone: Its target is not known.

The CDR3 covers 14 residues. Germline V gene sequence: CDR1 SGHDT, CDR2 YYEEEE. V lost 2 bases, J lost 7 bases, and 2 bases stayed unmatched. Overall study results and limits: Most proliferating CD4+ or CD8+ clones, roughly 75-97%, had no naive or memory assignment. No functional test confirmed suppression by proliferating siplizumab-culture Tregs.

Some clones are missing from TCRdb's copy, which holds only in-frame ones; the method was immunoSEQ multiplex PCR. This sample carries 80,000 to 130,000 clones, about 90% of them seen once, and the ten largest clones take approximately 0.71%. What was sequenced was Tregs sorted from blood. The sequence was obtained from a human donor in good health. The genes are TRBV5-6 and TRBJ2-2; 10 nucleotides match TRBD2. The CDR3 here is CASSFSGRIGELFF. CDR3 sequence (DNA): TGTGCCAGCAGCTTTAGCGGGAGGATCGGGGAGCTGTTTTTT.